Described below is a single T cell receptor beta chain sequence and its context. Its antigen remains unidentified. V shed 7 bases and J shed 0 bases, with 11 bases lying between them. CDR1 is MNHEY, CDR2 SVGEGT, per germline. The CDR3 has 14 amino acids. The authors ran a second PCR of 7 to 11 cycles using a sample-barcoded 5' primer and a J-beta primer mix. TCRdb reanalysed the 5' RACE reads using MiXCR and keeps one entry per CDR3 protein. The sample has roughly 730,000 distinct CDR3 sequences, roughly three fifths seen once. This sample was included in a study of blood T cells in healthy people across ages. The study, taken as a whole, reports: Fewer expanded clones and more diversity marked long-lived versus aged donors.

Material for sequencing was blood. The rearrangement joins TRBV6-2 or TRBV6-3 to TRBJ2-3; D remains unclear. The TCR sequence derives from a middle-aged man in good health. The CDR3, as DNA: TGTGCCAGCATCCGAGACGGAAGCACAGATACGCAGTATTTT. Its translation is CASIRDGSTDTQYF.